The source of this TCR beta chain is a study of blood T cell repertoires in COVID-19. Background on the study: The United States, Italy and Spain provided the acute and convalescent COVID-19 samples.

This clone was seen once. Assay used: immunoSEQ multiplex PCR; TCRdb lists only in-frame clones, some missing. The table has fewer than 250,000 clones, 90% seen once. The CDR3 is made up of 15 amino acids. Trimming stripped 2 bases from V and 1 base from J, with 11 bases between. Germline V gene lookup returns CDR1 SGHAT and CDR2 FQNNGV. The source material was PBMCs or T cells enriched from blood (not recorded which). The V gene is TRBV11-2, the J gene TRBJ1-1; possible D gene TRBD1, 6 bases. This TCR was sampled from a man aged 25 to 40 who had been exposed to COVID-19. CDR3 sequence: CASSLSEQGNTEAFF. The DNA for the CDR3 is TGTGCCAGCAGCTTATCAGAACAGGGGAACACTGAAGCTTTCTTT.